This TCR beta chain comes out of a study of identical twins. With template switching, a universal primer site was added, and the cDNA carried unique molecular identifiers. TCRdb recomputed calls from the 5' RACE reads with MiXCR, one row per CDR3 protein. The table lists fewer than 500,000 distinct CDR3 sequences, around 15% of them singletons. About this clonotype: As yet, its antigen is unknown. Given a much more abundant clone one base away, this may be a read error.

Study findings and constraints: Twin sharing of out-of-frame TCR alpha was underestimated by models in monozygotic pairs. Out-of-frame beta sequences exhibited a weaker degree of excess twin sharing.

Germline CDR1 and CDR2: SGHRS and YFSETQ. The V gene lost 4 bases and the J gene lost 7 bases, with 27 bases spanning the gap. The CDR3 runs to 18 residues. The same sample was also studied in work on yellow fever vaccine responses in identical twins.

The rearrangement uses TRBV5-1 and TRBJ2-1, with D perhaps assigned TRBD1 or TRBD2 (5 bases each). This TCR came from a woman aged 18-35 years in good health. The material sequenced was CD4+ T cells sorted from blood. CDR3 sequence: CASSTAVSPGRLSNEQFF. The CDR3 DNA reads as TGCGCCAGCAGCACAGCAGTTTCGCCAGGGAGATTATCAAATGAGCAGTTCTTC.